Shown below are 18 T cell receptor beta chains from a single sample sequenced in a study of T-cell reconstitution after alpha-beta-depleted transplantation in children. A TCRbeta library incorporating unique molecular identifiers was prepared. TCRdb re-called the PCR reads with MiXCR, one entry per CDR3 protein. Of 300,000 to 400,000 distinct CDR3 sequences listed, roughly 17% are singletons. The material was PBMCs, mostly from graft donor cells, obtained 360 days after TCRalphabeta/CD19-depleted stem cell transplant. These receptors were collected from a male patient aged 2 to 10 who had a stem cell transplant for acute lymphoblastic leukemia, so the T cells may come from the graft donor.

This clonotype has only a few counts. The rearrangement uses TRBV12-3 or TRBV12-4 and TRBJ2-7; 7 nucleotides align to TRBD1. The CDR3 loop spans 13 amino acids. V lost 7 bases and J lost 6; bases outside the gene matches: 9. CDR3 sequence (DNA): TGTGCCAGCACCTTCGACAGGGCCCGCGAGCAGTACTTC. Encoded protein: CASTFDRAREQYF.

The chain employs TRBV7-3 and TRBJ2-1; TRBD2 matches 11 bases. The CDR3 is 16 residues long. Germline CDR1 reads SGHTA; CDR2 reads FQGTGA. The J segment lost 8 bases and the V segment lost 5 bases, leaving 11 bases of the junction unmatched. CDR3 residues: CASSLILAGGTDEQFF. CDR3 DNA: TGTGCCAGCAGCCTCATTTTAGCGGGAGGGACAGATGAGCAGTTCTTC.

CDR3 sequence (DNA): TGTGCCAGCAGCTTTGGGGACAGGTCCTACGAGCAGTACTTC. It specifies CASSFGDRSYEQYF. This chain uses TRBV5-6 with TRBJ2-7; TRBD1 matches at 8 bases. Germline V lookup: CDR1 SGHDT, CDR2 YYEEEE. V gave up 2 bases and J gave up 1 base; unmatched junction bases: 2. The CDR3 covers 14 residues.

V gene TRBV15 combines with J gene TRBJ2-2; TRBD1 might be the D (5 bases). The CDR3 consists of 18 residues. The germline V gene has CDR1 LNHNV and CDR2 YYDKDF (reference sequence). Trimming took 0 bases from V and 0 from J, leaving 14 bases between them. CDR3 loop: CATSRESPGLANTGELFF. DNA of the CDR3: TGTGCCACCAGCAGAGAGTCCCCAGGGTTGGCGAACACCGGGGAGCTGTTTTTT.

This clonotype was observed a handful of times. This chain's CDR3 is CASSLSTGRPYEQYF. The CDR3 bases are TGTGCCAGCAGTTTATCGACAGGGCGCCCCTACGAGCAGTACTTC. The chain links TRBV28 to TRBJ2-7, with 7 bases identical to TRBD1. The V gene's germline CDR1 is MDHEN and CDR2 SYDVKM. This CDR3 contains 15 residues. The junction had 5 bases not matched to a gene; V was cut back by 1 base and J by 2 bases.

CDR3 DNA sequence: TGCAGTGCTAGCCTGGCCACGAACTATGGCTACACCTTC. Translating gives CSASLATNYGYTF. This chain joins TRBV20-1 and TRBJ1-2; no clear D. Trimming took off 3 bases at V and 2 bases at J, with 10 bases between the two ends. CDR1 is DFQATT and CDR2 is SNEGSKA in the germline V gene (reference sequence). The CDR3 consists of 13 residues.

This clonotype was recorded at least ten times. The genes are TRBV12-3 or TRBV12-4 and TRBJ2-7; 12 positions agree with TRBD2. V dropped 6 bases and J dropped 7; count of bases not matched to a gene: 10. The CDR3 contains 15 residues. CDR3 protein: CASSRETGLAGEQYF. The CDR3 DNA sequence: TGTGCCAGCAGCAGGGAAACCGGACTAGCGGGGGAGCAGTACTTC.

CDR3 residues: CASSQRGTPELAYEQYF. The CDR3 coding sequence is TGCGCCAGCAGCCAAAGAGGGACCCCCGAGTTGGCCTACGAGCAGTACTTC. The gene calls are TRBV4-3 and TRBJ2-7; D might be TRBD1 or TRBD2, each matching 5 bases. The CDR3 covers 17 residues. CDR1 is LGHNA and CDR2 is YSLEER in the germline V gene. V was shortened by 2 bases and J by 2 bases, with 19 bases between the two germline ends.

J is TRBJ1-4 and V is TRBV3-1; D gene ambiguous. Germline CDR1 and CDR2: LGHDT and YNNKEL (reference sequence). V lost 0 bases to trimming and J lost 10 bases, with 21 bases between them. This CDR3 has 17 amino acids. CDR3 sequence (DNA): TGTGCCAGCAGCCAAGATCGGGTTAGGGAAAGGATCGGAAAACTGTTTTTT. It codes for CASSQDRVRERIGKLFF.

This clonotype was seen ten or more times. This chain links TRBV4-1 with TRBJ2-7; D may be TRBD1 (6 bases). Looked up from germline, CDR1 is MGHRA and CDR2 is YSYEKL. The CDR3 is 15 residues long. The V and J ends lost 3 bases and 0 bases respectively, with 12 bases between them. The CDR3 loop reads CASSHQTGISYEQYF. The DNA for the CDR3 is TGCGCCAGCAGCCACCAAACAGGGATCTCCTACGAGCAGTACTTC.

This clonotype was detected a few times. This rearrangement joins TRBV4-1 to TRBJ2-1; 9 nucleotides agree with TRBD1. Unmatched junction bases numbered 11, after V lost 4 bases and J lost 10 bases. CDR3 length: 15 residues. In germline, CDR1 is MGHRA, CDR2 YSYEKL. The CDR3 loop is CASSRPGQGIKEQFF. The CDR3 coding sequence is TGCGCCAGCAGCCGACCGGGACAGGGAATCAAAGAGCAGTTCTTC.

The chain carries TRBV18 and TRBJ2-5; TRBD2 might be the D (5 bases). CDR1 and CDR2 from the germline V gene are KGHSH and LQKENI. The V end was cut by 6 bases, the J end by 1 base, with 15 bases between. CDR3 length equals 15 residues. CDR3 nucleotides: TGTGCCAGCTCGGATGTGAGGGCCCGCCAAGAGACCCAGTACTTC. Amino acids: CASSDVRARQETQYF.

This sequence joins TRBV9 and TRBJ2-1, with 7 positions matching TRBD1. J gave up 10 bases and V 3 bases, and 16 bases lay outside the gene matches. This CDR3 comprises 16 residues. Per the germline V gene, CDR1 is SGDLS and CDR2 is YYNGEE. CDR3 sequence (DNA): TGTGCCAGCAGCGGACCGACCCCCGGACAGGATGAGGAGCAGTTCTTC. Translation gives CASSGPTPGQDEEQFF. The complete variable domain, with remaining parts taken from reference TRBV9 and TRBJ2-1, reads DSGVTQTPKHLITATGQRVTLRCSPRSGDLSVYWYQQSLDQGLQFLIQYYNGEERAKGNILERFSAQQFPDLHSELNLSSLELGDSALYFCASSGPTPGQDEEQFFGPGTRLTVL.

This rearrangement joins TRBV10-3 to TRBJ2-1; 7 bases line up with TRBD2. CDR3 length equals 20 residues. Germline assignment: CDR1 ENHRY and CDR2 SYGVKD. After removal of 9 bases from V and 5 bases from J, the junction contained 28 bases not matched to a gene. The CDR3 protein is CAIAEPGGGVPALWNNEQFF. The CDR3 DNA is TGTGCCATAGCAGAGCCCGGGGGAGGGGTACCCGCTCTTTGGAACAATGAGCAGTTCTTC.

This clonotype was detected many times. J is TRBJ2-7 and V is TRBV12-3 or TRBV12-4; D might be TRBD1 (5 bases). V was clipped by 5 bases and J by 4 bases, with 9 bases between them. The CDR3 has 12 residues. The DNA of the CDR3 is TGTGCCAGCAGTGAGCAGGGTTACGAGCAGTACTTC. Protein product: CASSEQGYEQYF.

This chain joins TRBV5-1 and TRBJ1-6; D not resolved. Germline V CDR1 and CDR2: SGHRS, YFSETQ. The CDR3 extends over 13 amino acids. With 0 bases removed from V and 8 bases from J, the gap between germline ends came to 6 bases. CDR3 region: CASSLGRDSPLHF. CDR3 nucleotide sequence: TGCGCCAGCAGCTTGGGAAGGGATTCACCCCTCCACTTT.

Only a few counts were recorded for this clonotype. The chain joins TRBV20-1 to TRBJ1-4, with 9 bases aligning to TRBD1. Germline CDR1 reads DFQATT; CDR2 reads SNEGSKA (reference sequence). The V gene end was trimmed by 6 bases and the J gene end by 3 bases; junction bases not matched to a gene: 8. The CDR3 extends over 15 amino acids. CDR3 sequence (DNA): TGCAGTGCGCCACAGGGGGCGGGACCTAATGAAAAACTGTTTTTT. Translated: CSAPQGAGPNEKLFF.

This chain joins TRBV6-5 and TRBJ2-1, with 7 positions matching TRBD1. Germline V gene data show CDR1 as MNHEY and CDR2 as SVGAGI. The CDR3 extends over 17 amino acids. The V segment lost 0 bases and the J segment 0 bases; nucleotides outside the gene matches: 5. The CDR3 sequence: CASSYSSGQDSYNEQFF. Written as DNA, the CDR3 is TGTGCCAGCAGTTACTCGAGCGGACAGGACTCCTACAATGAGCAGTTCTTC.